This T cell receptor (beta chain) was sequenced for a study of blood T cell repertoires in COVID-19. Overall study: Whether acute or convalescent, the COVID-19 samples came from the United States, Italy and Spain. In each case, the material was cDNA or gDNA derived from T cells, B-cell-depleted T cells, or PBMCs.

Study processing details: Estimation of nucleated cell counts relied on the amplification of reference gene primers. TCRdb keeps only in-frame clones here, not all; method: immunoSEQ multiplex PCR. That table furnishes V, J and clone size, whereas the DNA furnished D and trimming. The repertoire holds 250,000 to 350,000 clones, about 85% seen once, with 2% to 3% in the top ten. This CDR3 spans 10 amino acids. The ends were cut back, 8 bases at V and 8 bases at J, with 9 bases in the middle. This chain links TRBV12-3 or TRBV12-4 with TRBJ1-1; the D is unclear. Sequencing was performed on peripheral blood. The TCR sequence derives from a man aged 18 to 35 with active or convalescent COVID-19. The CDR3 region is CASFFREAFF. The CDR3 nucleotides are TGTGCCAGCTTCTTCCGGGAAGCTTTCTTT.